The clone carrying this T cell receptor beta chain was seen a few times. Antigen: not known. The germline V gene encodes CDR1 SGHRS and CDR2 YFSETQ. The CDR3 contains 17 residues. V was clipped by 4 bases and J by 0 bases; unmatched bases: 6. This sample was taken from a study of response to subunit inactivated influenza vaccine. Notes on the study in general: Researchers suggested that each seasonal influenza vaccination recruits few new T cells.

In TCRdb, the RT-PCR reads were re-called with MiXCR into one record per CDR3 protein. Of hundreds of thousands of distinct CDR3 sequences listed, less than 20% are singletons. The input for sequencing was PBMCs from blood, taken about 12 days after vaccination. The chain is built from TRBV5-1 and TRBJ2-2; 10 positions agree with TRBD1. This clonotype originated in a man in his fifties who received an inactivated influenza vaccine. The CDR3 is CASSKLDRGPNTGELFF. The CDR3 nucleotides read TGCGCCAGCAGCAAATTAGACAGGGGGCCGAACACCGGGGAGCTGTTTTTT.